The present entry profiles one T cell receptor (beta chain) with its context. No cognate antigen has been identified for it. No base qualities exist here, and no much larger clone lies one base off it. The method was the immunoSEQ multiplex PCR assay. The table was pulled from immuneACCESS by TCRdb, which kept in-frame rearrangements only. Such tables lose some clones; where checked, under half of the loss comes from unresolved V genes, and the rest has no known cause. Within this sample are tens of thousands of clones, with 91% of them counted one time only. The ten largest clonotypes hold about 12% of the sample. This sample was included in a study of control samples from healthy donors and cancer patients (dated by TCRdb to the early 2020s). Spanning cysteine to phenylalanine, the CDR3 consists of 16 amino acids. Of all the DNA, just the CDR3 is kept, 48 bases in frame from base 1. The V end gives up 4 bases and the J end 2 bases, leaving 8 bases in the junction not matched to a gene. From a lookup of the germline V gene, CDR1 and CDR2 are MDHEN and SYDVKM.

Sequencing input: PBMCs. The chain is assembled from TRBV28 and TRBJ2-7, and 10 junction bases match TRBD2. The clonotype originates from a man aged 45-65 years with lung cancer. The nucleotide sequence reads TGTGCCAGCAGTTCCCCTCGGACTAGCGGAACCTACGAGCAGTACTTC. The resulting protein is CASSSPRTSGTYEQYF.